This T cell receptor (beta chain) was obtained from a study of tumor-infiltrating lymphocytes in primary liver carcinoma. General observations from the study: Compared with blood, tumor repertoires held significantly more in their top 250 clones.

There are many counts of this clonotype. Its specificity is unknown. Unsorted bulk tissue of about 18-32 mg yielded co-extracted RNA and DNA. Germline V lookup: CDR1 DFQATT, CDR2 SNEGSKA (reference sequence). The length of the CDR3 is 12 residues. V lost 3 bases to trimming and J lost 5 bases, with 8 bases between them. The template, around 520 ng total RNA, yielded TCR beta cDNA made with a constant-region primer. ARM-PCR, slightly modified, supplied the TCR beta libraries through three nested multiplex PCR rounds. Two initial PCR rounds of approximately 10 cycles each paired TRBV1-TRBV30 forward primers with a C-beta reverse primer. TCRdb reprocessed the multiplex PCR reads via MiXCR and lists one record per CDR3 protein. The data show tens of thousands of distinct CDR3 sequences, with about 74% seen just once and about 32% held by the top ten.

This chain uses TRBV20-1 with TRBJ1-5, with D unclear. Sequenced: liver tumor tissue from sampling region 5. Stated subset: tumor region T5, tumor centre. The clonotype originates from a woman aged 25 to 39 with primary liver carcinoma and hepatitis B virus infection. The CDR3 sequence is CSARGRDQPQHF. DNA for the CDR3: TGCAGTGCTAGGGGGAGGGATCAGCCCCAGCATTTT.